The 5 T cell receptor beta chains reported below all come from one sample, sequenced in a study of T cells in Graves' hyperthyroidism and ophthalmopathy (dated by TCRdb to about 2019). Libraries came from multiplex PCR. Sequenced on an Illumina HiSeq 2000. Amplification of TCR beta CDR3 regions was carried out from RNA transcripts. The TCR CDR3 was subjected to a first round of RT-PCR using the HTBI primer set and the Qiagen OneStep RT-PCR kit. The public sequencing data were trimmed at Q25 with fastp and processed into clonotypes with MiXCR by TCRdb, which kept only in-frame beta chains. A single entry per CDR3 protein holds the most common genes and DNA from its merged rows. The sample table holds hundreds of thousands of distinct CDR3 sequences, of which around 15% were seen once. The ten largest account for 25% to 30% of the sample. The source material was blood. These TCRs come from a man between 45 and 60 years old with Graves' ophthalmopathy.

V and J are TRBV27 and TRBJ2-5; D is undetermined. Between the trimmed V and J ends, which lost 2 bases and 5 bases, there was a span of 9 bases. The CDR3 has 13 residues. Looked up from germline, CDR1 is MNHEY and CDR2 is SMNVEV (reference sequence). CDR3 coding DNA: TGTGCCAGCAGTTTAAGTTTAGTTGAGACCCAGTACTTC. Protein product: CASSLSLVETQYF.

This clonotype was counted only a few times. V and J are TRBV10-1 and TRBJ2-1; 7 bases are shared with TRBD2. The ends lost 7 bases at V and 0 bases at J; junction bases unmatched: 12. The CDR3 runs to 17 residues. Germline assignment: CDR1 WNHNN and CDR2 SYGVQD (reference sequence). The CDR3 DNA follows: TGCGCCAGCAAGGCAGGGTCTAGCGGTATCTCCTACAATGAGCAGTTCTTC. As protein: CASKAGSSGISYNEQFF.

This clonotype appeared many times. CDR3 loop: CASSLRGRNYGYTF. CDR3 in DNA: TGCGCCAGCAGCTTGCGTGGCCGAAACTATGGCTACACCTTC. V is TRBV5-1 and J is TRBJ1-2; D is unresolved. This CDR3 contains 14 residues. Germline V lookup: CDR1 SGHRS, CDR2 YFSETQ. Trimming stripped 1 base from V and 2 bases from J, with 9 bases between.

In this sample, this clonotype turned up many times. This chain joins TRBV15 and TRBJ2-3; TRBD1 might be the D (6 bases). The CDR3 is 13 amino acids. Germline V CDR1 and CDR2: LNHNV, YYDKDF (reference sequence). Trimming took off 5 bases at V and 5 bases at J, with 11 bases between the two ends. This CDR3 is CATSEGDKDTQYF. CDR3 nucleotide sequence: TGTGCCACCAGCGAAGGGGACAAAGATACGCAGTATTTT.

This clonotype was seen many times. The rearrangement uses TRBV7-2 and TRBJ2-3; tentatively, D is TRBD1 (5 bases). CDR3 length equals 14 residues. Trimming stripped 5 bases from V and 4 bases from J, with 13 bases between. Germline V gene data show CDR1 as SGHTA and CDR2 as FQGNSA. The CDR3 region is CASSPQGRSDTQYF. The CDR3 coding sequence is TGTGCCAGCAGCCCCCAGGGCAGGTCAGATACGCAGTATTTT.